This T cell receptor beta chain emerged from a study of shared clonotypes between healthy human individuals. Study-level points and caveats: Sharing of clonotypes among donors was expected to vary with sequencing depth. Generation of non-shared clonotypes was less probable than generation of clonotypes shared by all four donors.

The ends lost 0 bases at V and 7 bases at J; junction bases unmatched: 5. The CDR3 sequence is 14 residues long. Germline V gene data show CDR1 as SQVTM and CDR2 as ANQGSEA. Original processing methods: For the immunoSEQ data, sequences were junction-only without quality scores, so filtering differed. Some clones are missing from TCRdb's copy, which holds only in-frame ones; the method was immunoSEQ multiplex PCR. The V and J calls and clone size come from that table; D and trimming were worked out from the DNA. Of roughly 1,100,000 clones in the sample, roughly 70% are singletons; the top ten hold 1.5%. Negatively enriched CD4+ T cells were divided by CD45RA into naive and memory. This clone was seen only a few times. Its antigen remains unknown.

Specimen: memory CD4+ T cells sorted from blood. As to subset: CD45RA-negative fraction. V usage is TRBV29-1 and J usage is TRBJ2-5, with TRBD1 matching over 10 bases. The TCR was taken from a man in his late teens or twenties in good health. The CDR3 DNA reads as TGCAGCGTTGAAGAATGGGACAGGGGCGTGACCCAGTACTTC. It encodes CSVEEWDRGVTQYF.